This is a list of T cell receptor beta chains from one sample in a study of siplizumab effects on memory and regulatory T cells. Assay used: immunoSEQ multiplex PCR; TCRdb lists only in-frame clones, some missing. The repertoire holds 100,000 or so clones, with 90% to 95% as singletons. Sequences were obtained from Tregs sorted from blood. The receptor source for this set is a human donor in good health. Each CDR3 is given with its conserved first and last residue.

j_gene	len	v_gene	CDR3aa
TRBJ2-1	12	TRBV6-1	CASSGRMSEQFF
TRBJ1-5	13	TRBV19	CASSRDNNQPQHF
TRBJ1-1	14	TRBV19	CASSSQGMNTEAFF
TRBJ2-6	16	TRBV19	CASSITVPSGANVLTF
TRBJ2-3	18	TRBV11-3	CASSEGLAGGPRTDTQYF
TRBJ2-1	14	TRBV6-5	CASSYFRTGNEQFF
TRBJ1-2	13	TRBV6-5	CASSYGWIYGYTF
TRBJ2-1	16	TRBV7-3	CASSSYAGGLEDEQFF
TRBJ1-3	15	TRBV19	CASSSQGASGNTIYF
TRBJ2-7	12	TRBV6-6	CASKRQEYEQYF
TRBJ2-5	12	TRBV15	CATSRKEETQYF
TRBJ2-3	16	TRBV5-4	CASSWTSGSGSDTQYF
TRBJ1-2	15	TRBV15	CATSRDQGARRGYTF
TRBJ2-7	11	TRBV2	CASLAPYEQYF
TRBJ2-3	14	TRBV5-6	CASSSWDRADTQYF
TRBJ1-4	15	TRBV6-6	CASSRRGLANEKLFF
TRBJ2-1	15	TRBV6-6	CASRPQLPSYNEQFF
TRBJ2-1	17	TRBV11-3	CASSSNPGLAPYNEQFF
TRBJ1-6	15	TRBV5-1	CASSYQGASGSPLHF
TRBJ2-7	15	TRBV28	CASSLTGLSSYEQYF
TRBJ1-4	14	TRBV6-1	CASSAPGGNEKLFF
TRBJ1-2	15	TRBV28	CASSFPSRGFSGYTF
TRBJ2-6	15	TRBV7-2	CASSFEVSGANVLTF
TRBJ1-4	16	TRBV2	CASRGGSSRTNEKLFF
TRBJ2-5	14	TRBV5-1	CASRKTSGTETQYF
TRBJ2-7	16	TRBV5-1	CASSLSWVASSYEQYF
TRBJ2-2	15	TRBV29-1	CSVEPDRGPTGELFF
TRBJ2-3	16	TRBV9	CASSAYIGQGQDTQYF
TRBJ1-1	15	TRBV5-6	CASSISDRANTEAFF
TRBJ2-5	14	TRBV19	CASSTVGGGETQYF
TRBJ1-6	15	TRBV6-1	CASDLGRAGNSPLHF
TRBJ2-7	13	TRBV5-1	CASSYRGWEEQYF
TRBJ2-5	16	TRBV6-5	CASSYSKASGGFPQYF
TRBJ2-7	12	TRBV29-1	CSVTNPAYEQYF
TRBJ2-1	15	TRBV7-9	CASSWVAGTSNEQFF
TRBJ2-5	13	TRBV7-7	CASSFQGGETQYF
TRBJ1-2	15	TRBV5-5	CASSLFGREAYGYTF
TRBJ2-7	22	TRBV14	CASSAGTSGSSVAILGSYEQYF
TRBJ2-3	15	TRBV7-9	CASTDRADPRDTQYF
TRBJ2-1	15	TRBV5-1	CASSLGWSSYNEQFF